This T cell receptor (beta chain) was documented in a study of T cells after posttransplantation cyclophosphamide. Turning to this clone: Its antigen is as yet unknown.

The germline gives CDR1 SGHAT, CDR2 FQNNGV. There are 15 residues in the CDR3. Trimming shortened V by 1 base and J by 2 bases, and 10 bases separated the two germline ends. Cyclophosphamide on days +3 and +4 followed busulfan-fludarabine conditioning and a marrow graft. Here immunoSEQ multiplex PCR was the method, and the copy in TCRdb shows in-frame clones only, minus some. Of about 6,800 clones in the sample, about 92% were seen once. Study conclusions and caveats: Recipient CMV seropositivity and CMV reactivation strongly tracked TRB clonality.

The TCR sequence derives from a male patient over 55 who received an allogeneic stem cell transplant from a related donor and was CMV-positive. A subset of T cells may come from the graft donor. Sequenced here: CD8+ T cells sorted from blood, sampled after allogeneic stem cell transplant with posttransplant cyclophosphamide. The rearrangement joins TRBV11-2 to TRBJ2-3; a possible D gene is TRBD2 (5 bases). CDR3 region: CASSLVPGFTDTQYF. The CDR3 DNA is TGTGCCAGCAGCTTAGTTCCGGGGTTCACAGATACGCAGTATTTT.